The next 5 T cell receptor beta chains were all read from a single sample in a study of cytomegalovirus exposure and HLA in healthy donors. The assay was immunoSEQ multiplex PCR, and TCRdb's table has in-frame clones only and misses some. This sample has under 350,000 clones, with 65% to 90% found just once. Sequenced sample: PBMCs. Receptors originate from a woman younger than 35 in good health and CMV-seronegative.

The chain employs TRBV6-5 and TRBJ1-4; the D is unclear. V was pared by 2 bases and J by 1 base, with 11 bases between. The CDR3 is made up of 16 amino acids. Per the germline V gene, CDR1 is MNHEY and CDR2 is SVGAGI. This chain's CDR3 is CASSYGIEGTNEKLFF. The CDR3 nucleotides are TGTGCCAGCAGTTACGGGATTGAGGGAACTAATGAAAAACTGTTTTTT.

The CDR3 region has the DNA TGCGCCAGCAGTGACGGGGGAATCTACGAGCAGTACTTC. Encoded protein: CASSDGGIYEQYF. V is TRBV10-1 and J is TRBJ2-7; TRBD2 is a possible D gene (6 bases). The V end lost 3 bases, the J end lost 3 bases, and 9 bases lay between the germline ends. Germline assignment: CDR1 WNHNN and CDR2 SYGVQD (reference sequence). CDR3 size: 13 residues.

The chain carries TRBV11-2 and TRBJ2-7; D might be TRBD2 (5 bases). This CDR3 has 13 residues. V lost 0 bases and J 5 bases, leaving 8 bases between the germline ends. The germline V gene has CDR1 SGHAT and CDR2 FQNNGV. The CDR3 reads CASSLDLGNEQYF. In DNA, the CDR3 is TGTGCCAGCAGCTTAGATCTCGGGAACGAGCAGTACTTC. The full variable domain, completed using reference TRBV11-2 and TRBJ2-7, is EAGVAQSPRYKIIEKRQSVAFWCNPISGHATLYWYQQILGQGPKLLIQFQNNGVVDDSQLPKDRFSAERLKGVDSTLKIQPAKLEDSAVYLCASSLDLGNEQYFGPGTRLTVT.

V usage is TRBV5-6 and J usage is TRBJ2-7, with D perhaps matching TRBD2 (5 bases). Trimming stripped 2 bases from V and 2 bases from J, with 11 bases between. The CDR3 is 14 residues long. Germline assignment: CDR1 SGHDT and CDR2 YYEEEE. In DNA form, the CDR3 reads TGTGCCAGCAGCTTTCTCAGCGGAACCTACGAGCAGTACTTC. It translates to CASSFLSGTYEQYF.

V is TRBV5-1 and J is TRBJ2-7; 9 bases are shared with TRBD2. The length of the CDR3 is 16 residues. In germline, CDR1 is SGHRS, CDR2 YFSETQ. The junction had 11 bases not matched to a gene; V was cut back by 5 bases and J by 2 bases. The CDR3 coding sequence is TGCGCCAGCAGGCTTGGTCGCCTAGCGGGGACCTACGAGCAGTACTTC. Residues: CASRLGRLAGTYEQYF.